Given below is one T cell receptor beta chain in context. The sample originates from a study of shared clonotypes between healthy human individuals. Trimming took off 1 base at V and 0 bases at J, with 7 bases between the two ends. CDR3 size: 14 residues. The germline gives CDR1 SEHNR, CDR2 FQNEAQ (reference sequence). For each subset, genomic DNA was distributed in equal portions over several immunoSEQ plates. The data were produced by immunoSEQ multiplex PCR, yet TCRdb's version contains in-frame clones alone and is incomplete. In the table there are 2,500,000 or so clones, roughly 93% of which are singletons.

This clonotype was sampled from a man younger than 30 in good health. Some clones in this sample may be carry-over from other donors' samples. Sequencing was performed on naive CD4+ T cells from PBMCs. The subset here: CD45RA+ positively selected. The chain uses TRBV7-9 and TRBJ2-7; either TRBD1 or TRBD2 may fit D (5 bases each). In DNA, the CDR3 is TGTGCCAGCAGCTTAGACGGGACCTCCTACGAGCAGTACTTC. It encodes CASSLDGTSYEQYF.